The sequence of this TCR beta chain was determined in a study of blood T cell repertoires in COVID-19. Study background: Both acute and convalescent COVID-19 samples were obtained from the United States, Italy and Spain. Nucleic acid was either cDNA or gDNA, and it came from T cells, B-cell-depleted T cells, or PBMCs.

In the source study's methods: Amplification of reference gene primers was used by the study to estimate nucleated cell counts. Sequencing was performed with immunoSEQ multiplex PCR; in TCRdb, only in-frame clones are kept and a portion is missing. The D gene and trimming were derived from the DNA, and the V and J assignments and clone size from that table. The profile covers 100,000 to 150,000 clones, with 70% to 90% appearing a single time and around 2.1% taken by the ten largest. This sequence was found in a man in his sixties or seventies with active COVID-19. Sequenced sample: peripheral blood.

CDR3 coding DNA: TGCAGTGCTAGTGGGCTAGCGGGGTTCTACGAGCAGTACTTC. This codes for CSASGLAGFYEQYF. The chain is built from TRBV20-1 and TRBJ2-7, with TRBD2 matching 9 bases. J lost 3 bases, V lost 3 bases, and 6 bases had no gene match. The CDR3 extends over 14 amino acids. Germline lookup yields CDR1 DFQATT and CDR2 SNEGSKA (reference sequence).